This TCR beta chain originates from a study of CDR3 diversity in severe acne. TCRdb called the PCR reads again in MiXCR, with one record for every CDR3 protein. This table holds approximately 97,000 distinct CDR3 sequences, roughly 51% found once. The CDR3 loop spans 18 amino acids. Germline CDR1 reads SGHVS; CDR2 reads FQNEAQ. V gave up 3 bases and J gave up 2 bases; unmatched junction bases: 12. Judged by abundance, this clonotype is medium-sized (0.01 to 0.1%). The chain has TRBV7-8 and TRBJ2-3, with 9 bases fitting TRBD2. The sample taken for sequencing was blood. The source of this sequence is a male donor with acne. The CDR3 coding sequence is TGTGCCAGCAGCTTCTCCTCTTTAGCGGGAGCCCACACAGATACGCAGTATTTT. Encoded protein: CASSFSSLAGAHTDTQYF.